The present T cell receptor (beta chain) was sequenced within a study of regulatory T cells in long-lasting Graves disease. Broader study findings: Newly diagnosed Graves' patients exceeded persistent ones in TCR diversity.

The authors built TCR beta libraries using iRepertoire HTBI primers and Arm-PCR of CDR3 regions. TCRdb used MiXCR to reprocess the multiplex PCR reads, holding one entry per CDR3 protein. The sample lists 250,000 to 400,000 distinct CDR3 sequences, about 20% occurring once. This clonotype was recorded many times. No antigen is known for it. Germline-derived CDR1 and CDR2 are DFQATT and SNEGSKA (reference sequence). There are 11 residues in the CDR3. Trimming took 0 bases from V and 9 from J, leaving 6 bases between them. Time point specified: newly diagnosed GD, antithyroid drugs for less than 3 months. PBMC RNA served as the TCR library source. Patient provenance is recorded as an endocrinology department in Xi'an, China.

Sequencing used peripheral blood mononuclear cells (PBMCs), obtained at new diagnosis, from a patient treated with antithyroid drugs. This sequence was found in a female donor with Graves disease. The V call is TRBV20-1, the J call TRBJ2-1; D gene uncertain. The CDR3 spells CSARDEREQFF. In nucleotides, the CDR3 is TGCAGTGCTAGAGATGAACGTGAGCAGTTCTTC.